These T cell receptor beta chains were read from a single sample in a study of post-analysis software for immune sequencing data. TCRdb re-derived calls from the PCR reads in MiXCR, one entry per CDR3 protein. The table includes about 540,000 distinct CDR3 sequences, 34% detected once. Sequencing was performed on blood. The receptors stem from a girl aged 2-17 years with multiple sclerosis. Each CDR3 is given with its conserved first and last residue. D genes are given only for firm matches. Rows may omit the clone size; those that give it use once, few, many or a size class.

d_call	clone_size	v_call	j_call	cdr3_aa	cdr3_nt
TRBD2	many	TRBV5-1	TRBJ2-1	CASSAGLLAGTSNEQFF	TGCGCCAGCAGCGCTGGACTGCTAGCGGGGACTTCCAATGAGCAGTTCTTC
TRBD1	.	TRBV5-1	TRBJ2-5	CASSLALTGDIQETQYF	TGCGCCAGCAGCTTGGCACTAACAGGGGATATACAAGAGACCCAGTACTTC
.	.	TRBV3-1	TRBJ1-5	CASSLPGSNQPQHF	TGTGCCAGCAGCCTGCCAGGGAGCAATCAGCCCCAGCATTTT
.	.	TRBV7-9	TRBJ2-5	CASSSARETQYF	TGTGCCAGCAGTAGCGCGCGAGAGACCCAGTACTTC
.	many	TRBV29-1	TRBJ2-1	CSVEEASFGEQFF	TGCAGCGTTGAAGAGGCTAGCTTCGGTGAGCAGTTCTTC
.	few	TRBV10-3	TRBJ1-1	CAIRIGGVNTEAFF	TGTGCCATCCGGATTGGGGGGGTGAACACTGAAGCTTTCTTT
.	.	TRBV29-1	TRBJ2-2	CSGWINTGELFF	TGCAGCGGATGGATCAACACCGGGGAGCTGTTTTTT
.	.	TRBV15	TRBJ1-1	CATSRDSGTRMNTEAFF	TGTGCCACCAGCAGAGACTCCGGGACACGCATGAACACTGAAGCTTTCTTT
.	few	TRBV12-3/TRBV12-4	TRBJ2-3	CASSPYSGVTSDTQYF	TGTGCCAGCAGTCCCTATAGCGGAGTGACCTCAGATACGCAGTATTTT
.	few	TRBV20-1	TRBJ2-1	CSASGMVGMTQPTNYNEQFF	TGCAGTGCTAGCGGGATGGTGGGGATGACTCAACCAACAAACTACAATGAGCAGTTCTTC
TRBD1	.	TRBV20-1	TRBJ1-2	CSVAQGNYGYTF	TGCAGTGTCGCACAGGGGAACTATGGCTACACCTTC
TRBD1	few	TRBV5-1	TRBJ2-1	CASSWTGGPNEQFF	TGCGCCAGCAGCTGGACAGGGGGACCCAATGAGCAGTTCTTC
TRBD1	few	TRBV5-5	TRBJ2-4	CASSLAGQGINIQYF	TGTGCCAGCAGCTTGGCGGGACAGGGGATAAACATTCAGTACTTC
TRBD2	few	TRBV7-8	TRBJ2-1	CASSLARGGGAVEQFF	TGTGCCAGCAGCTTAGCGCGGGGCGGGGGGGCGGTTGAGCAGTTCTTC
.	many	TRBV5-1	TRBJ2-7	CASSLKGWEQYF	TGCGCCAGCAGCTTGAAGGGGTGGGAGCAGTACTTC
.	.	TRBV6-1	TRBJ2-5	CASLYGQYQETQYF	TGTGCCAGCTTATACGGCCAATACCAAGAGACCCAGTACTTC
.	.	TRBV11-2	TRBJ2-5	CASSSQGASKERNQYF	TGTGCCAGCAGCTCCCAAGGGGCTTCGAAGGAAAGGAACCAGTACTTC
.	.	TRBV29-1	TRBJ1-3	CSVEDTGTSGNTIYF	TGCAGCGTTGAAGATACAGGGACCTCAGGAAACACCATATATTTT
.	.	TRBV21-1	TRBJ2-7	CASSKVDSLSEQYF	TGTGCCAGCAGCAAAGTTGACAGCCTCTCCGAGCAGTACTTC
.	.	TRBV29-1	TRBJ1-2	CSVARGDYGYTF	TGCAGCGTTGCACGGGGGGACTATGGCTACACCTTC
.	.	TRBV14	TRBJ2-5	CASSKRQPQETQYF	TGTGCCAGCAGCAAACGACAGCCCCAAGAGACCCAGTACTTC
TRBD1	.	TRBV4-2	TRBJ1-1	CASSQKQGARTEAFF	TGTGCCAGCAGCCAAAAACAGGGGGCGCGAACTGAAGCTTTCTTT
.	.	TRBV10-1	TRBJ2-3	CASSFSLGDTQYF	TGCGCCAGCAGTTTCAGCCTCGGGGATACGCAGTATTTT
TRBD2	few	TRBV15	TRBJ2-1	CATSRKRGAYNEQFF	TGTGCCACCAGCAGAAAGCGGGGGGCCTACAATGAGCAGTTCTTC